Presented here are 11 T cell receptor beta chains from one specimen sequenced in a study of radiation and T cells in renal cell carcinoma. Using immunoSEQ multiplex PCR, the repertoire was profiled, and TCRdb retains in-frame clones only, with some absent. The profile shows roughly 150,000 clones, about 85% of them singletons. The time point is: baseline pretreatment blood. Specified treatment: 15 Gy SBRT to primary tumor, nephrectomy 4 weeks later. This specimen was blood, taken from a patient whose treatment included radiotherapy and nephrectomy. The receptors stem from a woman aged 70-85 years with renal cell carcinoma.

The chain is built from TRBV6-5 and TRBJ1-1; D is unresolved. Deletions cut 6 bases from V and 1 base from J, with 9 bases between. CDR1 and CDR2 from the germline V gene are MNHEY and SVGAGI. The CDR3 runs to 13 residues. CDR3 loop: CASSPLANTEAFF. The CDR3, as DNA: TGTGCCAGCAGCCCCCTCGCGAACACTGAAGCTTTCTTT.

Here the CDR3 reads CASSPWGRGNNSPLHF. The DNA of the CDR3 is TGTGCCAGCAGCCCCTGGGGCAGGGGGAATAATTCACCCCTCCACTTT. The chain combines TRBV14 with TRBJ1-6, with 7 nucleotides matching TRBD1. In germline, CDR1 is SGHDN, CDR2 FVKESK. The length of the CDR3 is 16 residues. Trimming at V came to 4 bases and at J to 5 bases, leaving 8 bases not matched to a gene.

The V gene is TRBV27, the J gene TRBJ1-1; D is possibly TRBD1 (6 bases). This CDR3 contains 15 residues. The V gene's germline CDR1 is MNHEY and CDR2 SMNVEV (reference sequence). Trimming cost V 5 bases and J 4 bases, with 17 bases left between them. CDR3 residues: CASSELRGGVTEAFF. CDR3 nucleotide sequence: TGTGCCAGCAGTGAACTCAGGGGAGGGGTCACTGAAGCTTTCTTT.

The CDR3 region is CASSLIYEQYF. The DNA of the CDR3 is TGTGCCAGCAGTTTAATATACGAGCAGTACTTC. V and J are TRBV28 and TRBJ2-7; no reliable D call. This CDR3 contains 11 residues. The germline V gene has CDR1 MDHEN and CDR2 SYDVKM. V was pared by 2 bases and J by 4 bases, with 3 bases between.

V and J are TRBV7-3 and TRBJ1-1; perhaps TRBD1 as D (5 bases). Trimming removed 1 base from V and 3 bases from J, with 21 bases in between. Germline V gives CDR1 SGHTA, CDR2 FQGTGA. CDR3 length: 18 residues. The CDR3 DNA follows: TGTGCCAGCAGCTTAAGGCATGGGCAGGGTTTAGGGGACACTGAAGCTTTCTTT. Translating it yields CASSLRHGQGLGDTEAFF.

J is TRBJ2-3 and V is TRBV27, with D unclear. This CDR3 has 14 residues. The germline V gene encodes CDR1 MNHEY and CDR2 SMNVEV (reference sequence). Trimming removed 6 bases at V and 1 base at J, with 11 bases between. The chain's CDR3 is CASSPRPGTDTQYF. CDR3 in DNA: TGTGCCAGCAGCCCCAGGCCAGGCACAGATACGCAGTATTTT.

This rearrangement joins TRBV11-3 to TRBJ2-7; D could derive from TRBD1 or TRBD2 (5 bases each). V was clipped by 5 bases and J by 3 bases, with 8 bases between them. The germline gives CDR1 SGHNT, CDR2 YENEEA. This CDR3 has 12 amino acids. This CDR3 is CASSRDGYEQYF. The DNA of the CDR3 is TGTGCCAGCAGCAGGGACGGCTACGAGCAGTACTTC.

The chain couples TRBV5-1 to TRBJ1-3; D may be TRBD1 (5 bases). Germline assignment: CDR1 SGHRS and CDR2 YFSETQ. This CDR3 has 17 amino acids. The V and J ends lost 3 bases and 1 base respectively, with 17 bases between them. The CDR3 DNA sequence: TGCGCCAGCAGCTCGGGACCCCAGGGTGGGTCTGGAAACACCATATATTTT. It translates to CASSSGPQGGSGNTIYF.

The table lists this clone with a count of one. This chain links TRBV7-3 with TRBJ2-1; the D gene could be TRBD1 or TRBD2 (6 bases each). Deletions cut 5 bases from V and 6 bases from J, with 20 bases between. The CDR3 totals 16 residues. CDR1 is SGHTA, CDR2 FQGTGA, per germline. In DNA, the CDR3 is TGTGCCAGCAGCCTGCTCGGGGGCCCCCGGGCCAATGAGCAGTTCTTC. Amino acids: CASSLLGGPRANEQFF.

This clone came up once. The V and J genes are TRBV19 and TRBJ1-6; D is uncertain. This CDR3 spans 17 amino acids. Trimming pared 4 bases from V and 9 bases from J, leaving 22 bases between. CDR1 is LNHDA and CDR2 is SQIVND in the germline V gene (reference sequence). CDR3 residues: CASSRDGVGNGGSPLHF. The CDR3 DNA follows: TGTGCCAGTAGTAGAGACGGGGTTGGGAACGGTGGTTCACCCCTCCACTTT.

The chain combines TRBV5-5 with TRBJ2-1; 12 nucleotides agree with TRBD2. The CDR3 totals 17 residues. Germline assignment: CDR1 SGHKS and CDR2 YYEKEE (reference sequence). After removal of 2 bases from V and 7 bases from J, the junction contained 10 bases not matched to a gene. The CDR3 spells CASSLESGLAGLNEQFF. The CDR3 coding sequence is TGTGCCAGCAGCTTAGAATCAGGACTAGCGGGGCTAAATGAGCAGTTCTTC.